This T cell receptor beta chain was sequenced during a study of blood T cell repertoires in COVID-19. Study-wide context: The samples span acute and convalescent COVID-19 from the United States, Italy and Spain. The analysed material was cDNA or gDNA that came from T cells, B-cell-depleted T cells, or PBMCs.

V gave up 3 bases and J gave up 7 bases, with 10 bases separating them. This CDR3 comprises 11 residues. CDR1 is DFQATT and CDR2 is SNEGSKA in the germline V gene (reference sequence). Per the study methods: Amplification from reference gene primers served as the basis for estimated nucleated cell counts. This table comes from immunoSEQ multiplex PCR, and its TCRdb copy is limited to in-frame clones, with some not included. The DNA was the basis for D and trimming; V, J and clone size are from that table. Found here are about 150,000 clones, over 80% of them singletons; the top ten hold around 6.1%. The sequence derives from an elderly man with acute or convalescent COVID-19. Sequenced: peripheral blood. The chain combines TRBV20-1 with TRBJ2-7, with a tentative D call TRBD1 (5 bases). For the CDR3, the DNA is TGCAGTGCTAGGGGGCAGGGAGAGCAGTACTTC. It is translated as CSARGQGEQYF.